This TCR beta chain appears in the sequencing data of a study of cytomegalovirus exposure and HLA in healthy donors. The study's findings and limits: The study recorded 164 TCR beta chains that were cytomegalovirus-associated. TCR beta sequences numbering under 20,000 were associated with HLA alleles at 0.05 false discovery rate in a later analysis.

The CDR3 runs to 11 residues. Germline-derived CDR1 and CDR2 are GTSNPN and SVGIG (reference sequence). Trimming shortened V by 7 bases and J by 6 bases, and 11 bases separated the two germline ends. A note on this clone: Its target is unknown.

Both 60 Vbeta primers and 13 Jbeta primers went into the PCR. Measured with immunoSEQ multiplex PCR; TCRdb has only the in-frame clones, and not every one. This sample yields about 160,000 clones, of which around four fifths are seen a single time; 1.2% belongs to the top ten. The sample taken for sequencing was PBMCs. The origin of this receptor is a boy aged 2 to 10 in good health and CMV-seronegative. The V gene is TRBV30, the J gene TRBJ2-3, with D possibly matching TRBD1 (6 bases). The chain's CDR3 is CALRQVDTQYF. The DNA of the CDR3 is TGTGCCTTAAGACAGGTGGATACGCAGTATTTT.